These 4 T cell receptor beta chains came from one sample sequenced in a study of T cell repertoires in cytomegalovirus infection. Which antigens these TCRs recognize remains unknown. One entry per CDR3 protein results from TCRdb running MiXCR on the reads. This sample has 200,000 to 250,000 distinct CDR3 sequences, with 38% found just once. The material sequenced was CD8+ T cells from cultured PBMCs, taken from culture after CMV antigen stimulation. These receptors originate from a human donor in good health (CMV status not recorded). Some clones in this sample may be carry-over from other donors' samples.

The chain recombines TRBV7-9 with TRBJ1-5, with D unclear. Looked up from germline, CDR1 is SEHNR and CDR2 is FQNEAQ (reference sequence). V lost 5 bases to trimming and J lost 3 bases, with 5 bases between them. The CDR3 has 12 residues. The CDR3 DNA is TGTGCCAGCAGCGACTTCAATCAGCCCCAGCATTTT. As protein: CASSDFNQPQHF. The full variable domain, with the rest looked up from reference TRBV7-9 and TRBJ1-5, is DTGVSQNPRHKITKRGQNVTFRCDPISEHNRLYWYRQTLGQGPEFLTYFQNEAQLEKSRLLSDRFSAERPKGSFSTLEIQRTEQGDSAMYLCASSDFNQPQHFGDGTRLSIL.

This clonotype turned up a few times. The rearrangement links TRBV4-1 to TRBJ2-7; 10 bases fit TRBD1. CDR3 length: 20 residues. V was clipped by 1 base and J by 5 bases; unmatched bases: 20. The germline V gene encodes CDR1 MGHRA and CDR2 YSYEKL. The CDR3 bases are TGCGCCAGCAGCCAAGTGATCGGGGGTCCCGGCGGACAGGGGGGCAACGAGCAGTACTTC. This sequence encodes CASSQVIGGPGGQGGNEQYF.

The chain is built from TRBV7-2 and TRBJ1-1; D is unclear. Germline CDR1 reads SGHTA; CDR2 reads FQGNSA. V was trimmed by 5 bases and J by 4 bases, leaving 11 bases between them. The CDR3 consists of 13 residues. The CDR3 region has the DNA TGTGCCAGCAGCCCGCGGAATGGCACTGAAGCTTTCTTT. Translation: CASSPRNGTEAFF.

This clonotype was observed a single time. The chain is built from TRBV7-6 and TRBJ2-3; TRBD2 aligns across 12 bases. V lost 1 base to trimming and J lost 2 bases; unmatched junction nucleotides: 1. Per the germline V gene, CDR1 is SGHVS and CDR2 is FNYEAQ. The CDR3 spans 16 residues. This CDR3 is CASSLGLAGATDTQYF. CDR3 coding DNA: TGTGCCAGCAGCTTAGGACTAGCGGGGGCCACAGATACGCAGTATTTT.